The following is a TCR beta chain sequence with its context. Clones were read by immunoSEQ multiplex PCR, and TCRdb kept only the in-frame ones, dropping some. The sample records about 170,000 clones, 89% being singletons. These data originate in a study of blood T cell repertoires in COVID-19. The V gene lost 1 base and the J gene lost 6 bases, with 7 bases spanning the gap. The V gene's germline CDR1 is SGHAT and CDR2 FQNNGV. This CDR3 is built from 12 residues. The chain couples TRBV11-2 to TRBJ2-7, with no clear D. What was sequenced was PBMCs or T cells enriched from blood (not recorded which). This sequence was found in a woman aged 18-35 years who had recovered from COVID-19. The CDR3 DNA follows: TGTGCCAGCAGCTTAGTCAACAGCGAGCAGTACTTC. Its translation: CASSLVNSEQYF.